This is a list of T cell receptor beta chains from one sample in a study of cytomegalovirus exposure and HLA in healthy donors. Measured with immunoSEQ multiplex PCR; TCRdb has only the in-frame clones, and not every one. The sample includes some 150,000 clones, 79% of them seen just once. The sequenced sample was PBMCs. The receptors come from a man in his forties or fifties in good health and CMV-seropositive. The CDR3 runs from the conserved cysteine through the conserved F or W. Each record gives: D gene, J gene, V gene, clone size, CDR3 DNA, CDR3 protein. D genes are given only for firm matches. Expanded clones are given a class, and other clones once, few, many or no size at all.

. TRBJ2-3 TRBV28 . TGTGCCAGCAAGACATACACAGATACGCAGTATTTT CASKTYTDTQYF
TRBD2 TRBJ2-3 TRBV5-4 . TGTGCCAGCAGTAAATGGGGGGGGACAGATACGCAGTATTTT CASSKWGGTDTQYF
TRBD1 TRBJ2-2 TRBV11-3 . TGTGCCAGCAGCGCGGGACAGGGAGATGTCGCCGGGGAGCTGTTTTTT CASSAGQGDVAGELFF
TRBD1 TRBJ1-6 TRBV27 . TGTGCCAGCAGTTTATTTACAGGGGTTGGATCACCCCTCCACTTT CASSLFTGVGSPLHF
. TRBJ1-2 TRBV28 . TGTGCCAGCAGTTTCCGCTACAGAGCCTCTAACTATGGCTACACCTTC CASSFRYRASNYGYTF
TRBD2 TRBJ2-5 TRBV18 . TGTGCCAGCTCACCCAGGACTAGCGGGAGCCAAGAGACCCAGTACTTC CASSPRTSGSQETQYF
. TRBJ1-1 TRBV28 . TGTGCCAGCAGCAGTTTAGGGAATTGGGACACGGCAAAGACTGAAGCTTTCTTT CASSSLGNWDTAKTEAFF
TRBD2 TRBJ2-1 TRBV7-3 . TGTGCCAGCAGCTTAACGGGAGGGCTAAGTGAGCAGTTCTTC CASSLTGGLSEQFF
. TRBJ2-1 TRBV21-1 . TGTGCCAGCAGCACACTTCAAACCCTAGCGGGAGACTACAATGAGCAGTTCTTC CASSTLQTLAGDYNEQFF
. TRBJ2-5 TRBV5-1 . TGCGCCAGCAGCTTGGGGGGCGTTGAGACCCAGTACTTC CASSLGGVETQYF
TRBD1 TRBJ2-1 TRBV10-3 . TGTGCCGCGTCGGAGAACCCGGGACAGATCAATGAGCAGTTCTTC CAASENPGQINEQFF
. TRBJ2-7 TRBV30 . TGTGCCTGGAGTGTAGCTTACCCCGAGCAGTACTTC CAWSVAYPEQYF
. TRBJ2-1 TRBV6-5 . TGTGCCAGCAGTTACGAGGATGAGCAGTTCTTC CASSYEDEQFF
. TRBJ2-7 TRBV5-1 . TGCGCCAGCAGCGTGGGGACTTCCTACGAGCAGTACTTC CASSVGTSYEQYF
. TRBJ1-3 TRBV5-1 . TGCGCCAGCAGCTTTACAGGGAGTTCTTCTGGAAACACCATATATTTT CASSFTGSSSGNTIYF
TRBD2 TRBJ2-3 TRBV9 once TGTGCCAGCAGCCCTAGTAGCGGGGAAGATACGCAGTATTTT CASSPSSGEDTQYF
. TRBJ2-7 TRBV11-2 . TGTGCCAGCAGCTTTTCTGCGGGTACGGGGGAGCAGTACTTC CASSFSAGTGEQYF
. TRBJ2-1 TRBV7-9 . TGTGCCAGCAGCTTCTATGGTGCGAACCTCGACAATGAGCAGTTCTTC CASSFYGANLDNEQFF
TRBD2 TRBJ2-1 TRBV9 . TGTGCCAGCAGCCGGGGGGGACTTACAGTCTACAATGAGCAGTTCTTC CASSRGGLTVYNEQFF
. TRBJ2-7 TRBV5-1 . TGCGCCAGCAGCCCGGAGGTGGGGACACACTACGAGCAGTACTTC CASSPEVGTHYEQYF
. TRBJ1-2 TRBV5-1 . TGCGCCAGCAGCTTGCGGGCAGGGGAGGGCTACACCTTC CASSLRAGEGYTF
. TRBJ2-1 TRBV6-1 . TGTGCCAGCAGTTCCGGGACAAGATACAATGAGCAGTTCTTC CASSSGTRYNEQFF
. TRBJ1-1 TRBV5-4 few TGTGCCAGCAGCTTAGAGGGTGGCACGGTGAACACTGAAGCTTTCTTT CASSLEGGTVNTEAFF